This is a list of T cell receptor beta chains from one sample in a study of identical twins. In TCRdb, the 5' RACE reads were re-called with MiXCR into one record per CDR3 protein. The data show about 470,000 distinct CDR3 sequences, with approximately 24% seen just once and about 2.7% held by the top ten. This same sample was also part of a study on T cells expressing NK-cell markers.

Sequences were obtained from CD4+ T cells sorted from blood. The source of these receptors is a young woman in good health. The CDR3 runs from the conserved cysteine through the conserved F or W. The order of the fields is J gene, clone size, V gene, D gene, CDR3 protein, CDR3 DNA. The D gene is left open where the match is weak. The size entry is marked missing in some rows and otherwise reads once, few, many or a size class.

>TRBJ1-4|NA|TRBV9|NA
CASSVSLGGEKLFF
TGTGCCAGCAGCGTCTCACTGGGAGGTGAAAAACTGTTTTTT
>TRBJ2-7|NA|TRBV9|NA
CASSVGGTGSYEQYF
TGTGCCAGCAGCGTAGGGGGGACGGGATCCTACGAGCAGTACTTC
>TRBJ2-7|NA|TRBV12-3/TRBV12-4|NA
CASGRPYEQYF
TGTGCCAGCGGCCGACCCTACGAGCAGTACTTC
>TRBJ1-1|few|TRBV3-1|NA
CASSQRTGKPEAFF
TGTGCCAGCAGCCAACGTACAGGGAAGCCTGAAGCTTTCTTT
>TRBJ1-5|few|TRBV20-1|NA
CSASRSGVQPQHF
TGCAGTGCTAGTCGTTCGGGGGTCCAGCCCCAGCATTTT
>TRBJ2-1|few|TRBV15|NA
CATRRGGSINEQFF
TGTGCCACCCGAAGGGGGGGATCGATCAATGAGCAGTTCTTC
>TRBJ2-1|NA|TRBV6-2/TRBV6-3|NA
CASSFPGVNEQFF
TGTGCCAGCAGCTTTCCGGGGGTCAATGAGCAGTTCTTC
>TRBJ2-1|NA|TRBV9|NA
CASSVDTGQFF
TGTGCCAGCAGCGTAGATACAGGGCAGTTCTTC
>TRBJ2-3|few|TRBV9|TRBD1
CASSQSTGYTDTQYF
TGTGCCAGCAGCCAATCGACAGGGTACACAGATACGCAGTATTTT
>TRBJ2-1|NA|TRBV7-2|NA
CASSSNRGGQFF
TGTGCCAGCAGCTCGAACAGGGGGGGGCAGTTCTTC
>TRBJ1-1|NA|TRBV11-2|NA
CASSLEVAAEAFF
TGTGCCAGCAGCTTAGAAGTAGCAGCTGAAGCTTTCTTT
>TRBJ1-1|few|TRBV7-2|TRBD1
CASSLLTGVTEAFF
TGTGCCAGCAGCTTACTCACAGGGGTCACTGAAGCTTTCTTT
>TRBJ2-7|NA|TRBV29-1|NA
CSAGPTSNEQYF
TGCAGCGCGGGACCTACCTCGAACGAGCAGTACTTC
>TRBJ2-3|NA|TRBV7-8|NA
CASSLGGVEQYF
TGTGCCAGCAGCCTAGGGGGGGTGGAGCAGTATTTT
>TRBJ1-1|few|TRBV5-1|NA
CASSLGGAKNTEAFF
TGCGCCAGCAGCTTGGGTGGAGCGAAGAACACTGAAGCTTTCTTT
>TRBJ2-1|NA|TRBV29-1|NA
CSVDPPATYNEQFF
TGCAGCGTCGATCCCCCGGCTACCTACAATGAGCAGTTCTTC
>TRBJ1-1|few|TRBV6-5|NA
CASSYLFNTEAFF
TGTGCCAGCAGTTACCTCTTTAACACTGAAGCTTTCTTT
>TRBJ1-2|few|TRBV29-1|TRBD1
CSVLTGLNGYTF
TGCAGCGTCTTGACAGGGTTGAATGGCTACACCTTC
>TRBJ2-1|NA|TRBV7-9|NA
CASSLAGMEQFF
TGTGCCAGCAGCTTAGCGGGGATGGAGCAGTTCTTC
>TRBJ2-1|few|TRBV5-1|TRBD1
CASRPLPGQGSYNEQFF
TGCGCCAGCAGGCCGTTACCGGGACAGGGCTCCTACAATGAGCAGTTCTTC
>TRBJ2-7|many|TRBV9|NA
CASSVVGNSYEQYF
TGTGCCAGCAGCGTAGTCGGGAACTCCTACGAGCAGTACTTC
>TRBJ1-2|few|TRBV5-6|TRBD1
CASSLIQGAGGYTF
TGTGCCAGCAGCTTGATCCAGGGGGCTGGAGGCTACACCTTC
>TRBJ2-5|few|TRBV20-1|NA
CSARDHGRETKETQYF
TGCAGTGCTAGAGATCATGGCAGGGAAACGAAGGAGACCCAGTACTTC
>TRBJ2-1|NA|TRBV20-1|NA
CSASLEEQFF
TGCAGTGCTTCCTTAGAGGAGCAGTTCTTC
>TRBJ1-1|NA|TRBV5-1|TRBD1
CASSPTFFRGQDGEAFF
TGCGCCAGCAGCCCCACCTTCTTCAGGGGGCAGGATGGTGAAGCTTTCTTT
>TRBJ2-2|few|TRBV7-9|NA
CASSFQVGELFF
TGTGCCAGCAGCTTCCAAGTCGGGGAGCTGTTTTTT
>TRBJ2-4|NA|TRBV7-2|NA
CASSSSWVAAKNIQYF
TGTGCCAGCAGCAGTAGTTGGGTGGCGGCCAAAAACATTCAGTACTTC
>TRBJ2-2|NA|TRBV5-1|TRBD1
CASSPSGQKNTGELFF
TGCGCCAGCAGCCCCTCGGGACAGAAAAACACCGGGGAGCTGTTTTTT
>TRBJ2-3|few|TRBV4-2|NA
CASSQYLVTDTQYF
TGTGCCAGCAGCCAATACCTAGTCACAGATACGCAGTATTTT
>TRBJ1-1|NA|TRBV12-3/TRBV12-4|NA
CASSRGKKGEAFF
TGTGCCAGCAGCCGGGGTAAAAAGGGAGAAGCTTTCTTT
>TRBJ1-1|NA|TRBV7-9|TRBD1
CASSLRGQGASEAFF
TGTGCCAGCAGCTTAAGGGGACAGGGGGCCTCTGAAGCTTTCTTT
>TRBJ2-1|NA|TRBV20-1|NA
CSARLGSSYNEQFF
TGCAGTGCTCGACTAGGTAGCTCCTACAATGAGCAGTTCTTC
>TRBJ2-1|NA|TRBV9|NA
CASSVEGTGSNEQFF
TGTGCCAGCAGCGTAGAGGGGACCGGCAGCAATGAGCAGTTCTTC
>TRBJ2-1|NA|TRBV15|TRBD2
CATSGWGTSGGNEQFF
TGTGCCACCAGCGGATGGGGGACTAGCGGCGGAAATGAGCAGTTCTTC
>TRBJ2-3|once|TRBV12-3/TRBV12-4|NA
CASSFSYSSTDTQYF
TGTGCCAGCAGTTTTAGTTATTCCAGCACAGATACGCAGTATTTT
>TRBJ2-1|NA|TRBV15|NA
CATRPNSGEQFF
TGTGCCACCAGACCCAACTCCGGTGAGCAGTTCTTC
>TRBJ1-1|few|TRBV9|NA
CASSRETNTEAFF
TGTGCCAGCAGTAGGGAGACGAACACTGAAGCTTTCTTT
>TRBJ1-1|NA|TRBV5-5|NA
CASSLIGPGDTEAFF
TGTGCCAGCAGCTTAATCGGGCCCGGGGACACTGAAGCTTTCTTT
>TRBJ2-1|NA|TRBV5-1|TRBD2
CASSLDSGWGNEQFF
TGCGCCAGCAGCTTGGATAGCGGGTGGGGGAATGAGCAGTTCTTC
>TRBJ1-2|few|TRBV7-8|TRBD1
CASSRVGTGTGIGYTF
TGTGCCAGCAGCCGAGTAGGGACCGGGACAGGGATTGGCTACACCTTC
>TRBJ2-3|NA|TRBV12-3/TRBV12-4|TRBD2
CASSRGLAGLTDTQYF
TGTGCCAGCAGTCGCGGACTAGCGGGGCTCACAGATACGCAGTATTTT
>TRBJ1-5|many|TRBV7-8|NA
CASSPQGQPQHF
TGTGCCAGCAGCCCACAGGGTCAGCCCCAGCATTTT
>TRBJ1-4|NA|TRBV7-7|NA
CAITKEVLFF
TGTGCTATTACGAAAGAGGTCTTGTTTTTT
>TRBJ2-7|NA|TRBV6-5|TRBD2
CASSYSLAGGYEQYF
TGTGCCAGCAGTTACTCCCTAGCGGGGGGCTACGAGCAGTACTTC
>TRBJ2-7|NA|TRBV5-1|NA
CASSLWDTSTYEQYF
TGCGCCAGCAGCTTGTGGGACACCTCTACCTACGAGCAGTACTTC
>TRBJ1-2|NA|TRBV6-1|TRBD1
CASSPGGQPYGYTF
TGTGCCAGCAGTCCTGGGGGACAGCCCTATGGCTACACCTTC
>TRBJ2-3|NA|TRBV6-2/TRBV6-3|TRBD1
CASRDRGPLLTQYF
TGTGCCAGCAGGGACAGGGGGCCCCTATTGACGCAGTATTTT
>TRBJ1-1|NA|TRBV12-3/TRBV12-4|NA
CASSNGGGSTEAFF
TGTGCCAGCAGCAACGGGGGGGGAAGCACTGAAGCTTTCTTT